This entry features one TCR beta chain sequence. Its antigen remains unknown. The CDR3 extends over 14 amino acids. The V end was cut by 5 bases, the J end by 6 bases, with 15 bases between. Germline V gene lookup returns CDR1 SGHRS and CDR2 YFSETQ. The record originates from a study of T cell responses to AZD1222 COVID-19 vaccine. Study overall: Researchers grouped second doses given at about 4 or about 12 weeks into one pool.

The repertoire was sequenced with immunoSEQ multiplex PCR; TCRdb's copy has only in-frame clones and lacks some. The table records approximately 120,000 clones, around 92% of them present only once. Study results and caveats: Spike-specific TCR breadth and depth grew following two AZD1222 doses. Researchers took repertoire samples only after the peak T cell response had come. There were vaccine-associated CD4 TCRs across spike, dominant at 160-218 and 743-854.

The gene calls are TRBV5-1 and TRBJ2-1; D uncertain. The sequenced sample was peripheral blood, obtained on day 0 of AZD1222 vaccination. The TCR originated in an adult in good health. In DNA, the CDR3 is TGCGCCAGCAGTTTTGGGTCTAAAGGCAATGAGCAGTTCTTC. Its protein is CASSFGSKGNEQFF. The full variable domain, its missing parts supplied by reference TRBV5-1 and TRBJ2-1, is KAGVTQTPRYLIKTRGQQVTLSCSPISGHRSVSWYQQTPGQGLQFLFEYFSETQRNKGNFPGRFSGRQFSNSRSEMNVSTLELGDSALYLCASSFGSKGNEQFFGPGTRLTVL.